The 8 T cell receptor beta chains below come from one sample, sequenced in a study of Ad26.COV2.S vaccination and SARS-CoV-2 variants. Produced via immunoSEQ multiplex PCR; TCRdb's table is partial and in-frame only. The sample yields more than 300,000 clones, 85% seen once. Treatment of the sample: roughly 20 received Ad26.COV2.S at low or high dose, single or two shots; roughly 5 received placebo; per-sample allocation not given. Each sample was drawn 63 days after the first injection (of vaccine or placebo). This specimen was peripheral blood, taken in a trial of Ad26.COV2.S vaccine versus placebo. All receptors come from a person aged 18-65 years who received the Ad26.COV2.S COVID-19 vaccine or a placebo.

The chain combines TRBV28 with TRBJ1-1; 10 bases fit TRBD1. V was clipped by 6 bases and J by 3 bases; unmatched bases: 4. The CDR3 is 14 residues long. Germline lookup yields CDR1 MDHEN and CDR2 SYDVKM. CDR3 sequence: CASRGTGEHTEAFF. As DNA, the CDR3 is TGTGCCAGCAGGGGGACAGGGGAGCACACTGAAGCTTTCTTT.

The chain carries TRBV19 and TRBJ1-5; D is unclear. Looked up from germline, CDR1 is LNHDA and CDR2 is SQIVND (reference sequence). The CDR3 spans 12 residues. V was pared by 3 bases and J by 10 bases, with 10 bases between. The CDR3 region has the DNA TGTGCCAGTAGTATGGTGGCAGGCCCCCAGCATTTT. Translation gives CASSMVAGPQHF.

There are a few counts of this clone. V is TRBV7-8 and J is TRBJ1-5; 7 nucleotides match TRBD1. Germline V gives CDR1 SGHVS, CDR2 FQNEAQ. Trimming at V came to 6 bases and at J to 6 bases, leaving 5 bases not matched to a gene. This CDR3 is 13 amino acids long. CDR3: CASSRRGRQPQHF. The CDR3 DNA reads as TGTGCCAGCAGTAGGAGGGGGCGTCAGCCCCAGCATTTT.

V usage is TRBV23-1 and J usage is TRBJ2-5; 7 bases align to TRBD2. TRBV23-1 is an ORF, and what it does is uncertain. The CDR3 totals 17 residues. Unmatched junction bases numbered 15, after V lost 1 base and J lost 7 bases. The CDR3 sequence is CASSQWGRGLGRGTQYF. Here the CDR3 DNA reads TGCGCCAGCAGTCAATGGGGGAGGGGTCTTGGGAGAGGGACCCAGTACTTC.

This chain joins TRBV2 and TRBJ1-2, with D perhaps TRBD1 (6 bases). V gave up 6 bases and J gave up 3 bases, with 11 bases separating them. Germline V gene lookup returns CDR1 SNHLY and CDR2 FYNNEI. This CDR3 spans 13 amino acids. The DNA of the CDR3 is TGTGCCAGCAGCCAAGGGGGTGACTATGGCTACACCTTC. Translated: CASSQGGDYGYTF.

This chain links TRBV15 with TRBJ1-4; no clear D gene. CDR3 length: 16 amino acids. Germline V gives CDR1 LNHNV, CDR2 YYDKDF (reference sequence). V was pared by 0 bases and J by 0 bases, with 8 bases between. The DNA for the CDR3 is TGTGCCACCAGCAGAGACAGATATGCAACTAATGAAAAACTGTTTTTT. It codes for CATSRDRYATNEKLFF.

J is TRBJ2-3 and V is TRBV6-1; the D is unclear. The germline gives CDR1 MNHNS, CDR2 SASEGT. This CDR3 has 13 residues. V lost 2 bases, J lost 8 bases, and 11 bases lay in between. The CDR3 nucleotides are TGTGCCAGCAGTGAATCTAAGTGGGTTACGCAGTATTTT. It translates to CASSESKWVTQYF.

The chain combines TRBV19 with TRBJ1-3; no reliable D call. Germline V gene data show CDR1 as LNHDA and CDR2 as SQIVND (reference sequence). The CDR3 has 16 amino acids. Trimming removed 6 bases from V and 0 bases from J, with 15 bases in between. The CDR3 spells CASRNGGSSSGNTIYF. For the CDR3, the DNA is TGTGCCAGTAGAAACGGTGGCAGTTCCTCTGGAAACACCATATATTTT.